This TCR beta chain was found in a study of T cell responses to AZD1222 COVID-19 vaccine. Study results and caveats: White British ancestry dominated among donors, who included more females, and clonal diversity was possibly underestimated. The study found vaccine-associated CD4 TCRs spanning spike, dominant at 160-218 and 743-854. The repertoires were collected only after the peak T cell response.

In the case of this clone: Antigen unknown.

Trimming pared 2 bases from V and 7 bases from J, leaving 11 bases between. This CDR3 has 14 residues. CDR1 is MNHEY and CDR2 is SMNVEV in the germline V gene (reference sequence). The method was immunoSEQ multiplex PCR; TCRdb's version includes in-frame clones alone and lacks a portion of them. The repertoire consists of roughly 93,000 clones, with roughly nine tenths occurring once and the leading ten covering 5.3%. Second-dose recipients at about 4 or about 12 weeks were treated as one pooled group. The sequence derives from an adult who received the AZD1222 COVID-19 vaccine. The input for sequencing was peripheral blood, taken 28 days after the second AZD1222 dose. The rearrangement links TRBV27 to TRBJ2-2; the D gene could be TRBD1 or TRBD2 (5 bases each). The DNA of the CDR3 is TGTGCCAGCAGTTTAGGGACCAGCGGCGGGGAGCTGTTTTTT. It specifies CASSLGTSGGELFF.